The clone carrying this T cell receptor beta chain was seen a few times. Original processing methods: Counts of nucleated cells, estimated from reference gene primer amplification, were obtained. Assay used: immunoSEQ multiplex PCR; TCRdb lists only in-frame clones, some missing. From that table come the V and J calls and clone size; the DNA was used to work out D and trimming. The sample lists approximately 290,000 clones; approximately 90% were seen once. This specimen comes from a study of blood T cell repertoires in COVID-19. Study-level information: COVID-19 samples collected from the United States, Italy and Spain covered acute and convalescent phases. The cDNA or gDNA used as material had been derived from T cells, B-cell-depleted T cells, or PBMCs.

Trimming cost V 0 bases and J 2 bases; bases outside gene matches: 3. Germline CDR1 and CDR2: GTSNPN and SVGIG (reference sequence). The length of the CDR3 is 14 residues. This clonotype was sampled from a man younger than 40 with acute or convalescent COVID-19. The chain joins TRBV30 to TRBJ2-7, with 8 nucleotides matching TRBD2. Sequencing was carried out using peripheral blood. CDR3 sequence (DNA): TGTGCCTGGAGTGTAACTAGCGGAACCTACGAGCAGTACTTC. Translated: CAWSVTSGTYEQYF.